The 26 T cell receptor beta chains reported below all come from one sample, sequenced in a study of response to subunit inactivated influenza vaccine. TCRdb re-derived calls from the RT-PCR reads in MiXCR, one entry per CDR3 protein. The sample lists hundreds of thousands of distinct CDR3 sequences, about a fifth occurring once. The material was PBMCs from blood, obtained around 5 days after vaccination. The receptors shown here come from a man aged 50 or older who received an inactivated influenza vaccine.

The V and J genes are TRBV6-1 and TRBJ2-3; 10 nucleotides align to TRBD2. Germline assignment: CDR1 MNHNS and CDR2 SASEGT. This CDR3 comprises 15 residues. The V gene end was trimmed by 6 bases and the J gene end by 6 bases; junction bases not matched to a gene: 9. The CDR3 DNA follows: TGTGCCAGCAGCCGTAGCGGGGGGTTGGGGGATACGCAGTATTTT. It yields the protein CASSRSGGLGDTQYF.

As DNA, the CDR3 is TGCAGTGCTACCGACAGTTCCGGGGAGCTGTTTTTT. It is translated as CSATDSSGELFF. The chain is built from TRBV20-1 and TRBJ2-2; D possibly corresponds to TRBD1 (5 bases). The CDR3 has 12 residues. The V gene lost 4 bases and the J gene lost 6 bases, with 9 bases spanning the gap. Germline V lookup: CDR1 DFQATT, CDR2 SNEGSKA (reference sequence).

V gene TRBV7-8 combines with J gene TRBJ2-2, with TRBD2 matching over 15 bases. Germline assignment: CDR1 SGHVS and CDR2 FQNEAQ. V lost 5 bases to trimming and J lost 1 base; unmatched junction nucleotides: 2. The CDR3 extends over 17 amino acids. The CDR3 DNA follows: TGTGCCAGCAGCAAGGGACTAGCGGGAGGGAACACCGGGGAGCTGTTTTTT. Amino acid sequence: CASSKGLAGGNTGELFF. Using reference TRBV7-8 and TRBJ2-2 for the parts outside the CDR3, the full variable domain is GAGVSQSPRYKVAKRGQDVALRCDPISGHVSLFWYQQALGQGPEFLTYFQNEAQLDKSGLPSDRFFAERPEGSVSTLKIQRTQQEDSAVYLCASSKGLAGGNTGELFFGEGSRLTVL.

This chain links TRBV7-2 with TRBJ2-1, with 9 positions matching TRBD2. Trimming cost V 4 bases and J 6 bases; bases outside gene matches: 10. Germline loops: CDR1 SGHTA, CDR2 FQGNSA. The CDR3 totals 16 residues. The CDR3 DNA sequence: TGTGCCAGCAGCTACGGGGGCGGGGGGGTTGTCAATGAGCAGTTCTTC. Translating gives CASSYGGGGVVNEQFF.

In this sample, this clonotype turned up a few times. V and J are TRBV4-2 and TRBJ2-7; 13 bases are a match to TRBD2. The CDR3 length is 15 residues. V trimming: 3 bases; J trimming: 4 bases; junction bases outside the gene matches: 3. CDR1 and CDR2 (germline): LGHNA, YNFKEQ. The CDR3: CASSQQGLAGYEQYF. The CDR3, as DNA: TGTGCCAGCAGCCAGCAGGGACTAGCGGGGTACGAGCAGTACTTC.

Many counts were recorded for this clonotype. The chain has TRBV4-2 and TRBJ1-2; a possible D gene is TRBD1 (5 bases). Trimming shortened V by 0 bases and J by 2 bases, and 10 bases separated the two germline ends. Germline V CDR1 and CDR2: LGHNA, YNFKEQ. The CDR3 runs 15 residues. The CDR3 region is CASSQDLAGNYGYTF. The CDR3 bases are TGTGCCAGCAGCCAAGATTTGGCAGGGAACTATGGCTACACCTTC.

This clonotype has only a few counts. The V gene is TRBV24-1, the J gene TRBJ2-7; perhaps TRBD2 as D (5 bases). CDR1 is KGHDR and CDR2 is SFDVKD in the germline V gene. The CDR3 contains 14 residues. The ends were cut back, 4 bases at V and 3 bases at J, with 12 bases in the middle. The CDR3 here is CATSEPGNVYEQYF. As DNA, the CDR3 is TGTGCCACCAGTGAGCCCGGGAATGTCTACGAGCAGTACTTC.

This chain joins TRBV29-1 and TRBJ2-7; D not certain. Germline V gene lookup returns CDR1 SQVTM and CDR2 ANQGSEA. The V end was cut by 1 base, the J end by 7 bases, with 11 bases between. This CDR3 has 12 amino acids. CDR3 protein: CSVEVVGGEQYF. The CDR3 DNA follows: TGCAGCGTTGAAGTGGTAGGTGGGGAGCAGTACTTC.

The CDR3 DNA reads as TGTGCCACCAGTGAAGGGACAGGGCATTACAATGAGCAGTTCTTC. It codes for CATSEGTGHYNEQFF. This chain connects TRBV24-1 to TRBJ2-1; 9 nucleotides line up with TRBD1. Looked up from germline, CDR1 is KGHDR and CDR2 is SFDVKD. Unmatched junction bases numbered 4, after V lost 4 bases and J lost 4 bases. This CDR3 has 15 amino acids.

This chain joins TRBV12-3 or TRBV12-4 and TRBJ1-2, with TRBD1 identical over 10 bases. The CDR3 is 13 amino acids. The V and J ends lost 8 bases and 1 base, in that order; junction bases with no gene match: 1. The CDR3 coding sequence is TGTGCCAGCGGACAGGGGGTTAACTATGGCTACACCTTC. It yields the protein CASGQGVNYGYTF.

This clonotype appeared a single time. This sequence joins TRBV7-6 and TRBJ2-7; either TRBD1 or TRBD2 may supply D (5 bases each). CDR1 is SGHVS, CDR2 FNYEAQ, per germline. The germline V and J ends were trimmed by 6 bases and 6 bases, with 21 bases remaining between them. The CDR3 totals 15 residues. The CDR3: CASSPLGTPDTEQYF. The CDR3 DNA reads TGTGCCAGCAGTCCCCTCGGGACCCCCGACACCGAGCAGTACTTC.

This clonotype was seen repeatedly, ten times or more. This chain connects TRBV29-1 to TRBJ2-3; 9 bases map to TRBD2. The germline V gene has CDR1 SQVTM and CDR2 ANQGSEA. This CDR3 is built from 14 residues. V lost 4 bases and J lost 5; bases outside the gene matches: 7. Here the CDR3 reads CSVVLAGLLDTQYF. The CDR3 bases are TGCAGCGTTGTACTAGCGGGTCTTCTAGATACGCAGTATTTT.

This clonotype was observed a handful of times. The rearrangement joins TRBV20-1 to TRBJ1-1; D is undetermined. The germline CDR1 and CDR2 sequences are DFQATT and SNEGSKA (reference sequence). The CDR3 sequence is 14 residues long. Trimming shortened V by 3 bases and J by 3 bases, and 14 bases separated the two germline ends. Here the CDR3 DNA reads TGCAGTGCTAGTCTGACACTAAGACACACTGAAGCTTTCTTT. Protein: CSASLTLRHTEAFF.

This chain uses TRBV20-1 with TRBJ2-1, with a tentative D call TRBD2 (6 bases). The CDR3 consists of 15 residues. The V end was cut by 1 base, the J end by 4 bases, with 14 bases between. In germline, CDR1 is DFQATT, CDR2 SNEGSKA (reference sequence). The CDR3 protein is CSARVAGRMYNEQFF. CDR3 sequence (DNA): TGCAGTGCTAGAGTGGCGGGGAGGATGTACAATGAGCAGTTCTTC.

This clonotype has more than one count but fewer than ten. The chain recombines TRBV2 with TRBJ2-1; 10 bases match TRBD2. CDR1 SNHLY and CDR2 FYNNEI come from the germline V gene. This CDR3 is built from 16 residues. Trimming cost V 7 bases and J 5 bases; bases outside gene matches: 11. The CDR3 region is CASTLISGGANNEQFF. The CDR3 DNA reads TGTGCCAGCACTCTAATAAGCGGGGGGGCTAACAATGAGCAGTTCTTC.

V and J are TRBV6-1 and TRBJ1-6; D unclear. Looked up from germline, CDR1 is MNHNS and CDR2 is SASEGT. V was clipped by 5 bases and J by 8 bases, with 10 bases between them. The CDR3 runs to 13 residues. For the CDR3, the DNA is TGTGCCAGCAGTAAACTCCGGGATTCACCCCTCCACTTT. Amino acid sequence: CASSKLRDSPLHF.

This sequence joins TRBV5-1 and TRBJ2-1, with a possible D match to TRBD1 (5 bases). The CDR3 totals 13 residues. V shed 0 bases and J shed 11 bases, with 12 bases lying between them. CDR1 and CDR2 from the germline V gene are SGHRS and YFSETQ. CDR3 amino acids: CASSLVGRSQQFF. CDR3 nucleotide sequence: TGCGCCAGCAGCTTGGTGGGGCGCTCTCAGCAGTTCTTC.

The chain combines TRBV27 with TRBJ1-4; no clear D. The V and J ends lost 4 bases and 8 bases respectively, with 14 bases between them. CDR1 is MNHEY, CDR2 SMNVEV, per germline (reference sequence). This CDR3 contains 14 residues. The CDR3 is CASSSIPLGEKLFF. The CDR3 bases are TGTGCCAGCAGTTCGATCCCTTTGGGGGAAAAACTGTTTTTT. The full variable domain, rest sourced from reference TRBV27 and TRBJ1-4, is EAQVTQNPRYLITVTGKKLTVTCSQNMNHEYMSWYRQDPGLGLRQIYYSMNVEVTDKGDVPEGYKVSRKEKRNFPLILESPSPNQTSLYFCASSSIPLGEKLFFGSGTQLSVL.

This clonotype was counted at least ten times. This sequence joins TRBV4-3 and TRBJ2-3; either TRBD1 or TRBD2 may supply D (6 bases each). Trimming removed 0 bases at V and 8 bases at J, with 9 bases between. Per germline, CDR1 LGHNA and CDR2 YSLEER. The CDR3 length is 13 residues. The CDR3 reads CASSQEGGRTQYF. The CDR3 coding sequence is TGCGCCAGCAGCCAAGAGGGGGGCCGTACGCAGTATTTT.

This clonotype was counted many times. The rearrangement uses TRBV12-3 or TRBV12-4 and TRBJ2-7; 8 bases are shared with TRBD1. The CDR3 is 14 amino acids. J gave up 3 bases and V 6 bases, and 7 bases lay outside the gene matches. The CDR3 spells CASSRTGRDYEQYF. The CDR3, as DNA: TGTGCCAGCAGCCGGACAGGGAGAGACTACGAGCAGTACTTC.

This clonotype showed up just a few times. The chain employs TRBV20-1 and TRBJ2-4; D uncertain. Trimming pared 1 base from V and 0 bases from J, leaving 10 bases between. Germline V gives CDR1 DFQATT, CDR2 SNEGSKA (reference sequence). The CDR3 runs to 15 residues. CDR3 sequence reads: CSARGPRLAKNIQYF. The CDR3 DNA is TGCAGTGCTAGAGGCCCAAGACTAGCCAAAAACATTCAGTACTTC.

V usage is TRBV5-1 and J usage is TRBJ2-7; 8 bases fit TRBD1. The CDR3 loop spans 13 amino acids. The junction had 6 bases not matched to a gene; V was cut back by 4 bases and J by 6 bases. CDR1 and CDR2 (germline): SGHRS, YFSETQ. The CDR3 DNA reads TGCGCCAGCAGCCGGGACAGGATGGGCGAGCAGTACTTC. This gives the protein CASSRDRMGEQYF. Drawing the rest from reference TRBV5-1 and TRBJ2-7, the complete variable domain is KAGVTQTPRYLIKTRGQQVTLSCSPISGHRSVSWYQQTPGQGLQFLFEYFSETQRNKGNFPGRFSGRQFSNSRSEMNVSTLELGDSALYLCASSRDRMGEQYFGPGTRLTVT.

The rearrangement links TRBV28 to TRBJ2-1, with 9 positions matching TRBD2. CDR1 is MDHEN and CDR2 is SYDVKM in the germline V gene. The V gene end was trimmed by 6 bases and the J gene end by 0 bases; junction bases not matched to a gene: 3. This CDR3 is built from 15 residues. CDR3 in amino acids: CASSDSGGSYNEQFF. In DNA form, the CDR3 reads TGTGCCAGCAGCGATAGCGGGGGCTCCTACAATGAGCAGTTCTTC.

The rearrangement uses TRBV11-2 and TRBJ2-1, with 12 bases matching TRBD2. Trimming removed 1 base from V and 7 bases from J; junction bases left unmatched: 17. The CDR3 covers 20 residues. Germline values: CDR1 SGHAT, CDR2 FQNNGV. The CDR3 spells CASSLVIGSTTSGRLNEQFF. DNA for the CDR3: TGTGCCAGCAGCTTAGTTATAGGGAGTACGACTAGCGGGAGATTAAATGAGCAGTTCTTC. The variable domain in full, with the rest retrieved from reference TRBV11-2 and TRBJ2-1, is EAGVAQSPRYKIIEKRQSVAFWCNPISGHATLYWYQQILGQGPKLLIQFQNNGVVDDSQLPKDRFSAERLKGVDSTLKIQPAKLEDSAVYLCASSLVIGSTTSGRLNEQFFGPGTRLTVL.

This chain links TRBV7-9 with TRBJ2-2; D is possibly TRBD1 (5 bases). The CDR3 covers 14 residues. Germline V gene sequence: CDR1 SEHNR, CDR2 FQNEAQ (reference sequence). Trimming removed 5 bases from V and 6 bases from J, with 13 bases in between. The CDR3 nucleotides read TGTGCCAGCAGCCCTCTCAGGGTCGCCGGGGAGCTGTTTTTT. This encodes CASSPLRVAGELFF.

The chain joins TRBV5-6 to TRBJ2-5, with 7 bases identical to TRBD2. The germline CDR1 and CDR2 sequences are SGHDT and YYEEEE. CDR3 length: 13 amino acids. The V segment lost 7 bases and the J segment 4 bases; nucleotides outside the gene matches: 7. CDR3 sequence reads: CASGKRGGETQYF. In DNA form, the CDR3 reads TGTGCCAGCGGAAAGCGGGGTGGAGAGACCCAGTACTTC.